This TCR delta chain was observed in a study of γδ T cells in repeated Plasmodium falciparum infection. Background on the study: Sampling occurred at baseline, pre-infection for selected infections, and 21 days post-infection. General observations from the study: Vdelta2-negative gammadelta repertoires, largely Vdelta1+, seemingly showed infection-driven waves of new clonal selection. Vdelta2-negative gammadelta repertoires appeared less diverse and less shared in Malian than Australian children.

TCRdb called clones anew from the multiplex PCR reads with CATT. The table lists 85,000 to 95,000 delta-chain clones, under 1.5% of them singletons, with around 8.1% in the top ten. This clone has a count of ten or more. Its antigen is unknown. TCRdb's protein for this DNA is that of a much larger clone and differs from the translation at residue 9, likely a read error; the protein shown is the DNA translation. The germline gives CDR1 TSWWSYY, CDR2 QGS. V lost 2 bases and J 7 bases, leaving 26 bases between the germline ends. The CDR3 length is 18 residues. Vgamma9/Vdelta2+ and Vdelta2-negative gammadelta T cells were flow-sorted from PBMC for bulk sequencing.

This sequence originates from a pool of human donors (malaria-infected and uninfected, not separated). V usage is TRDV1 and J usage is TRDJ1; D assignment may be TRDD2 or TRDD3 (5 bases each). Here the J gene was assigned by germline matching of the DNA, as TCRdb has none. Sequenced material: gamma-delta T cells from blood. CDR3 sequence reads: CALGEAFFPDGRGGKLIF. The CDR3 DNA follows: TGTGCTCTTGGGGAAGCCTTCTTCCCCGACGGGAGAGGGGGTAAACTCATCTTT.